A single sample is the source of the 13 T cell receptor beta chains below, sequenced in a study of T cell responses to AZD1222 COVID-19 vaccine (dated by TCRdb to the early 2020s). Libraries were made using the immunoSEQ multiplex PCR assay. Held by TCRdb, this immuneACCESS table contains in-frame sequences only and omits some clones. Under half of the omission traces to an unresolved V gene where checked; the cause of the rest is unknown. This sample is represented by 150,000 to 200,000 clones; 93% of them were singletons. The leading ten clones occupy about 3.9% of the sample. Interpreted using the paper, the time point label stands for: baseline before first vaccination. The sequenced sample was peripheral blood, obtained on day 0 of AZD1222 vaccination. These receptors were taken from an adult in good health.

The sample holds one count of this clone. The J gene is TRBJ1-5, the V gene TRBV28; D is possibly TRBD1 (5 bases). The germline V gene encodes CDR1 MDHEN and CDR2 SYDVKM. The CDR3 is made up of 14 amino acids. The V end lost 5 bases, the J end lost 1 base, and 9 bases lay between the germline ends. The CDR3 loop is CASSRRGSNQPQHF. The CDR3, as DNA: TGTGCCAGCAGTCGCCGGGGGAGCAATCAGCCCCAGCATTTT.

The CDR3 reads CAGSQGNGYEQYF. The CDR3 nucleotides are TGTGCCGGATCACAGGGGAATGGCTACGAGCAGTACTTC. The chain uses TRBV19 and TRBJ2-7; 7 positions match TRBD1. This CDR3 has 13 amino acids. The V segment lost 11 bases and the J segment 3 bases; nucleotides outside the gene matches: 10. Germline CDR1 is LNHDA and CDR2 is SQIVND (reference sequence). Supplemented by reference TRBV19 and TRBJ2-7, the full variable domain reads DGGITQSPKYLFRKEGQNVTLSCEQNLNHDAMYWYRQDPGQGLRLIYYSQIVNDFQKGDIAEGYSVSREKKESFPLTVTSAQKNPTAFYLCAGSQGNGYEQYFGPGTRLTVT.

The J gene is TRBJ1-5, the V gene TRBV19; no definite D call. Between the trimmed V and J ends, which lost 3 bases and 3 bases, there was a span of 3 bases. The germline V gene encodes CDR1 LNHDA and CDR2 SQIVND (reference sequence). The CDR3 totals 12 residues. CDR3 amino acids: CASSIPNQPQHF. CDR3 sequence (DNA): TGTGCCAGTAGTATTCCCAATCAGCCCCAGCATTTT.

The DNA for the CDR3 is TGTGCCAGTAGTACTACTAGCGCCAAATTCACCGGGGAGCTGTTTTTT. As protein: CASSTTSAKFTGELFF. The genes are TRBV19 and TRBJ2-2, with 7 bases identical to TRBD2. Losses at the gene ends were 4 bases for V and 4 bases for J; bases not matched to a gene: 9. CDR1 is LNHDA, CDR2 SQIVND, per germline (reference sequence). The CDR3 is made up of 16 amino acids.

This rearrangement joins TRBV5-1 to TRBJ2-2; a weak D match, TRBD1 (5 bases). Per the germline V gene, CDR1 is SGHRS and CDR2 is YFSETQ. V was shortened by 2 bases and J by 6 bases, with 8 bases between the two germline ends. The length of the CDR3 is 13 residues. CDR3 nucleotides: TGCGCCAGCAGCTTTCAGGGATCCGGGGAGCTGTTTTTT. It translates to CASSFQGSGELFF.

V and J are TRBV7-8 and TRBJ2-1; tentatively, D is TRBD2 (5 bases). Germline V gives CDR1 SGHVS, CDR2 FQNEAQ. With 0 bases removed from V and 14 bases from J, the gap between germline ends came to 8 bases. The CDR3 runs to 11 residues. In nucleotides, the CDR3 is TGTGCCAGCAGCTTAGCAGGGAGTAAGTTCTTC. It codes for CASSLAGSKFF.

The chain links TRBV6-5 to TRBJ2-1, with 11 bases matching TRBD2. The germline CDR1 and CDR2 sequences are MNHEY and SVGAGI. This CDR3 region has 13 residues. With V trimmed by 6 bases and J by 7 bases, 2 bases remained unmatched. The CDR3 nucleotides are TGTGCCAGCAGACTAGCGGGGGTGAATGAGCAGTTCTTC. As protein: CASRLAGVNEQFF.

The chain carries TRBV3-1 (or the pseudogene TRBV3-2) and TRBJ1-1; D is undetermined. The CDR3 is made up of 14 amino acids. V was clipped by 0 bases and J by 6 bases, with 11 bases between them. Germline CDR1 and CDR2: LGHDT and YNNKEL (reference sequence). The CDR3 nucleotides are TGTGCCAGCAGCCAAGATCGGGAGGGTTCTGAAGCTTTCTTT. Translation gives CASSQDREGSEAFF.

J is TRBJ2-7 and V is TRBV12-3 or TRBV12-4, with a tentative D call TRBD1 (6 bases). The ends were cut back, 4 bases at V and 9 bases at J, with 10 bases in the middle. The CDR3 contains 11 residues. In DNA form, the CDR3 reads TGTGCCAGCAGTTCAAAACAGGGGCAGTACTTC. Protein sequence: CASSSKQGQYF.

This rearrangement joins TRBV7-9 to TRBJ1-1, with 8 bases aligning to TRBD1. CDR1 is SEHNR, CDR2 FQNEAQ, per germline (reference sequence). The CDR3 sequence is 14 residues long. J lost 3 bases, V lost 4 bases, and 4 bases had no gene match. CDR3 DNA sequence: TGTGCCAGCAGCTCTTGGACAGGGCACACTGAAGCTTTCTTT. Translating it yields CASSSWTGHTEAFF.

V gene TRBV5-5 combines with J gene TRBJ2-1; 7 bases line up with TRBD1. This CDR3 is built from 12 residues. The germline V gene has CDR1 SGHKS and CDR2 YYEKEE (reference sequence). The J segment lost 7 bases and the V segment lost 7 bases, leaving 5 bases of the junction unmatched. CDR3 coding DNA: TGTGCCAGCTGGGGACAGATGAATGAGCAGTTCTTC. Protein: CASWGQMNEQFF.

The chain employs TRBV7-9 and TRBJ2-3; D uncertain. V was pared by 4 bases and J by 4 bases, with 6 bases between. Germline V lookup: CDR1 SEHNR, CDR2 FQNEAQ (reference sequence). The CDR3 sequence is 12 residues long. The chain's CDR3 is CASSWAADTQYF. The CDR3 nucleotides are TGTGCCAGCAGCTGGGCGGCAGATACGCAGTATTTT.

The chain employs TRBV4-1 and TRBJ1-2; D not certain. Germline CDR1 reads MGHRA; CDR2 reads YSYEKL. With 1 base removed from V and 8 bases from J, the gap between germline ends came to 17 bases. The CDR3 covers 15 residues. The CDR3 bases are TGCGCCAGCAGCCAAGTAGAGAGTGCCTTCGGAGGCTACACCTTC. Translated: CASSQVESAFGGYTF.